The entry that follows covers one T cell receptor (beta chain) sequence. The data originate from a study of glioma-infiltrating T cells after dendritic cell vaccination. Study context: Glioblastoma patients came from Phase I and II dendritic cell vaccination trials.

Profiling relied on immunoSEQ multiplex PCR, and the TCRdb table lists in-frame clones only, not all of them. Of tens of thousands of clones in the sample, approximately 80% were seen once. There are 13 residues in the CDR3. The V gene's germline CDR1 is SEHNR and CDR2 FQNEAQ (reference sequence). V lost 5 bases, J lost 5 bases, and 13 bases lay in between. Regarding time point: after dendritic cell vaccination, including at tumor progression/relapse. V gene TRBV7-9 combines with J gene TRBJ2-7; D call uncertain. The clonotype was recovered from a human donor with glioblastoma. Material: blood, obtained after dendritic cell vaccination. The CDR3 sequence is CASSLTFSNEQYF. The CDR3 coding sequence is TGTGCCAGCAGCCTGACATTTTCCAACGAGCAGTACTTC.